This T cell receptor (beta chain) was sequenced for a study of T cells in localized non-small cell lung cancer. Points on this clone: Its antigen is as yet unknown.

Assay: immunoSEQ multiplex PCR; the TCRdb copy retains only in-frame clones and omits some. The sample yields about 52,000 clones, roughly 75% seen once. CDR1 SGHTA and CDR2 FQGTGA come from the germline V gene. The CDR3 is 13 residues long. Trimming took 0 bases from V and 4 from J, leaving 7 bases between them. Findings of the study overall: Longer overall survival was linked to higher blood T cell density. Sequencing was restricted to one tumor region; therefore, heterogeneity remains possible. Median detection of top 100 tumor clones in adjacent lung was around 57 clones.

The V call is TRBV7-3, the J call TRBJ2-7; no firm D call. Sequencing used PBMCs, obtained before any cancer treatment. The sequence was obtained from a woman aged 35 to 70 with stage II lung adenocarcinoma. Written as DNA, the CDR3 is TGTGCCAGCAGCTTAACGTGGGAATACGAGCAGTACTTC. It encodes CASSLTWEYEQYF.